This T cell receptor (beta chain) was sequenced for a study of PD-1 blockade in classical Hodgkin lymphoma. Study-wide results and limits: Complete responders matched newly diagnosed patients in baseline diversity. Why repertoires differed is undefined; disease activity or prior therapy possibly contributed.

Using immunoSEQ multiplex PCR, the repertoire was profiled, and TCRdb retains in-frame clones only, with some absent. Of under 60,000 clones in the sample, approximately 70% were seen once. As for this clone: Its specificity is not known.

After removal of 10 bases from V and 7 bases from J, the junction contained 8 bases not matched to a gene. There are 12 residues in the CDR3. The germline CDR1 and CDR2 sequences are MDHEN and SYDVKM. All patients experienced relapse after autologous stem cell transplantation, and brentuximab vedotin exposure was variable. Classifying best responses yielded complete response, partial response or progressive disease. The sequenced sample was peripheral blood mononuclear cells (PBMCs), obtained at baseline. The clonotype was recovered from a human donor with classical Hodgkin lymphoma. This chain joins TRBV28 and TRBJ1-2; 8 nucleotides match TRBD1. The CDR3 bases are TGTGCCATATGGCACAGGGGGGCTGGCTACACCTTC. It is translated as CAIWHRGAGYTF.